Given below is one T cell receptor (beta chain) in context. The data belong to a study of blood T cell repertoires in COVID-19. Original methodology: Counts of nucleated cells, estimated from reference gene primer amplification, were obtained. Data came from immunoSEQ multiplex PCR; TCRdb stores just in-frame clones and leaves some out. V and J calls and clone size are copied from that table; D and trimming were computed from the DNA. Among approximately 65,000 clones, 80% to 90% were seen once, and the ten largest hold around 14%. V lost 5 bases and J 4 bases, leaving 11 bases between the germline ends. The CDR3 is 13 amino acids. Germline loops: CDR1 SGHVS, CDR2 FQNEAQ.

This chain joins TRBV7-8 and TRBJ1-1; D is perhaps TRBD1 (5 bases). The TCR originated in a man older than 75 with acute or convalescent COVID-19. Input material: peripheral blood. CDR3 bases: TGTGCCAGCAGCCGAAGGGGCGGCACTGAAGCTTTCTTT. Amino acid sequence: CASSRRGGTEAFF.